Below are 9 T cell receptor beta chains sequenced from a single sample in a study of control samples from healthy donors and cancer patients. Using immunoSEQ multiplex PCR, the repertoire was profiled, and TCRdb retains in-frame clones only, with some absent. Of about 130,000 clones in the sample, over 90% were seen once. The sample taken for sequencing was PBMCs. These receptors were collected from a man between 60 and 75 years old with colorectal cancer.

The chain uses TRBV10-3 and TRBJ2-3, with TRBD1 as a possible D gene (6 bases). The CDR3 covers 19 residues. The germline gives CDR1 ENHRY, CDR2 SYGVKD. V dropped 4 bases and J dropped 6 bases, with 29 bases sitting between them. The CDR3 bases are TGTGCCATCAGTGCAAGGTCGTCTGAGGGACACGAAATCGAGGATACGCAGTATTTT. It is translated as CAISARSSEGHEIEDTQYF.

The gene calls are TRBV7-2 and TRBJ2-7, with D possibly being TRBD1 or TRBD2 (5 bases each). Germline lookup yields CDR1 SGHTA and CDR2 FQGNSA. The CDR3 is made up of 15 amino acids. V was pared by 4 bases and J by 0 bases, with 13 bases between. CDR3 bases: TGTGCCAGCAGCTCCCGGACGGGGACCTCCTACGAGCAGTACTTC. Translation: CASSSRTGTSYEQYF.

The chain joins TRBV27 to TRBJ1-1; D is possibly TRBD1 (5 bases). The V gene lost 6 bases and the J gene lost 1 base, with 9 bases spanning the gap. This CDR3 spans 13 amino acids. CDR1 MNHEY and CDR2 SMNVEV come from the germline V gene (reference sequence). CDR3 coding DNA: TGTGCCAGCAGGACGACAGCGAACACTGAAGCTTTCTTT. Translating gives CASRTTANTEAFF.

The chain joins TRBV2 to TRBJ2-2; D possibly matches TRBD1 or TRBD2 (6 bases each). The CDR3 covers 14 residues. Trimming took 8 bases from V and 6 from J, leaving 16 bases between them. Germline CDR1 SNHLY, CDR2 FYNNEI. CDR3 nucleotide sequence: TGTGCCAGCGCGGGACAAGGGGCGGCCGGGGAGCTGTTTTTT. Amino acids: CASAGQGAAGELFF.

This clone appeared once. The chain uses TRBV12-3 or TRBV12-4 and TRBJ1-5, with no clear D. This CDR3 region has 13 residues. V lost 2 bases and J lost 11, with 13 bases in between. CDR3 residues: CASSLSREAAQHF. CDR3 DNA sequence: TGTGCCAGCAGTTTAAGCCGGGAAGCGGCCCAGCATTTT.

The gene calls are TRBV6-5 and TRBJ1-2; D unclear. This CDR3 is 13 amino acids long. The V end was cut by 6 bases, the J end by 3 bases, with 11 bases between. Germline V gene data show CDR1 as MNHEY and CDR2 as SVGAGI. The CDR3 loop reads CASSPGLHYGYTF. Here the CDR3 DNA reads TGTGCCAGCAGCCCCGGGCTTCACTATGGCTACACCTTC.

The CDR3 DNA follows: TGTGCCAGCAGTCCGGAAGAGACCCAGTACTTC. Encoded protein: CASSPEETQYF. The chain recombines TRBV25-1 with TRBJ2-5; the D is unclear. There are 11 residues in the CDR3. Germline lookup yields CDR1 MGHDK and CDR2 SYGVNS. V dropped 5 bases and J dropped 3 bases, with 4 bases sitting between them.

The count of this clone is one. The chain recombines TRBV5-1 with TRBJ1-2, with 8 bases that match TRBD1. CDR1 SGHRS and CDR2 YFSETQ come from the germline V gene. V dropped 2 bases and J dropped 2; count of bases not matched to a gene: 17. The CDR3 is 19 amino acids. DNA for the CDR3: TGCGCCAGCAGCTTTATGGCCAGGGGGACCGGGACAGGAAACTATGGCTACACCTTC. Its translation is CASSFMARGTGTGNYGYTF. Together with reference TRBV5-1 and TRBJ1-2, the CDR3 gives the full variable domain: KAGVTQTPRYLIKTRGQQVTLSCSPISGHRSVSWYQQTPGQGLQFLFEYFSETQRNKGNFPGRFSGRQFSNSRSEMNVSTLELGDSALYLCASSFMARGTGTGNYGYTFGSGTRLTVV.

CDR3 nucleotide sequence: TGTGCCAGCAGTCGGGGGGATAGTAGCAATCAGCCCCAGCATTTT. It encodes CASSRGDSSNQPQHF. The chain combines TRBV6-5 with TRBJ1-5; D perhaps matches TRBD1 (5 bases). V lost 5 bases to trimming and J lost 0 bases, with 11 bases between them. The CDR3 is made up of 15 amino acids. Germline V CDR1 and CDR2: MNHEY, SVGAGI.